These 25 T cell receptor beta chains came from one sample sequenced in a study of blood T cell repertoires in COVID-19. Some clones are missing from TCRdb's copy, which holds only in-frame ones; the method was immunoSEQ multiplex PCR. Among 53,000 or so clones, 86% were seen once, and the ten largest hold about 2.5%. Sequenced input: peripheral blood. The receptor set was obtained from a man of 80 years or more with acute or convalescent COVID-19.

The chain carries TRBV30 and TRBJ1-4, with D unclear. The ends were cut back, 3 bases at V and 8 bases at J, with 19 bases in the middle. The CDR3 has 15 residues. Germline V gene lookup returns CDR1 GTSNPN and CDR2 SVGIG (reference sequence). This CDR3 reads CAWSSLGKNGEKLFF. In DNA form, the CDR3 reads TGTGCCTGGAGCTCCCTCGGGAAAAACGGCGAAAAACTGTTTTTT.

The rearrangement uses TRBV14 and TRBJ2-7, with 7 bases that match TRBD1. CDR3 length: 13 residues. Per the germline V gene, CDR1 is SGHDN and CDR2 is FVKESK. V shed 4 bases and J 5 bases; nucleotides not matched to a gene: 5. CDR3 bases: TGTGCCAGCAGCCTCCGGGACAGTGACGAGCAGTACTTC. It encodes CASSLRDSDEQYF.

A single count supports this clone. The rearrangement joins TRBV10-3 to TRBJ1-3; D may be TRBD1 (5 bases). CDR3 length: 17 residues. The V end lost 5 bases, the J end lost 0 bases, and 17 bases lay between the germline ends. Germline CDR1 is ENHRY and CDR2 is SYGVKD. The CDR3 DNA sequence: TGTGCCATCAGTTCCAGACAGACCTCGTACTCTGGAAACACCATATATTTT. Its protein is CAISSRQTSYSGNTIYF.

The genes are TRBV6-2 or TRBV6-3 and TRBJ1-5, with D maybe TRBD1 (6 bases). V was clipped by 6 bases and J by 4 bases, with 10 bases between them. The CDR3 totals 13 residues. Germline lookup yields CDR1 MNHEY and CDR2 SVGEGT. The CDR3 DNA follows: TGTGCCAGCAGCGACAGGCGGAATCAGCCCCAGCATTTT. This translates into CASSDRRNQPQHF.

CDR3 nucleotides: TGCGCCAGCAGCTTCCAGGGCTCCAGCTCACCCCTCCACTTT. Its protein is CASSFQGSSSPLHF. The chain recombines TRBV5-1 with TRBJ1-6; tentatively, D is TRBD1 (5 bases). Between the trimmed V and J ends, which lost 2 bases and 10 bases, there was a span of 13 bases. This CDR3 is built from 14 residues. Germline values: CDR1 SGHRS, CDR2 YFSETQ.

The chain recombines TRBV19 with TRBJ1-6, with TRBD1 matching over 8 bases. Trimming at V came to 6 bases and at J to 6 bases, leaving 7 bases not matched to a gene. Germline-derived CDR1 and CDR2 are LNHDA and SQIVND (reference sequence). The CDR3 totals 15 residues. This chain's CDR3 is CASRTGAGFNSPLHF. The CDR3, as DNA: TGTGCCAGTAGGACAGGGGCGGGTTTTAATTCACCCCTCCACTTT.

This clone showed up just once. The chain links TRBV6-2 or TRBV6-3 to TRBJ1-6; D is possibly TRBD1 (6 bases). The CDR3 is 14 residues long. V was cut by 4 bases and J by 8 bases, with 12 bases left in between. Germline V gene data show CDR1 as MNHEY and CDR2 as SVGEGT. CDR3 residues: CASSSRAGDSPLHF. The CDR3 coding sequence is TGTGCCAGCAGTTCCAGGGCAGGGGATTCACCCCTCCACTTT.

The V and J genes are TRBV7-9 and TRBJ2-5; TRBD2 matches 13 bases. The CDR3 is 15 amino acids. V lost 5 bases and J lost 7; bases outside the gene matches: 7. Germline CDR1 and CDR2: SEHNR and FQNEAQ (reference sequence). The CDR3 DNA follows: TGTGCCAGCAGCCGACTAGCGGGGGGCCGGGGGACCCAGTACTTC. Residues: CASSRLAGGRGTQYF. The variable domain in full, with the rest retrieved from reference TRBV7-9 and TRBJ2-5, is DTGVSQNPRHKITKRGQNVTFRCDPISEHNRLYWYRQTLGQGPEFLTYFQNEAQLEKSRLLSDRFSAERPKGSFSTLEIQRTEQGDSAMYLCASSRLAGGRGTQYFGPGTRLLVL.

The rearrangement links TRBV9 to TRBJ2-3; no firm D call. Germline V lookup: CDR1 SGDLS, CDR2 YYNGEE. The CDR3 contains 15 residues. Trimming took 1 base from V and 0 from J, leaving 9 bases between them. CDR3 in amino acids: CASSVRQASTDTQYF. The CDR3 DNA is TGTGCCAGCAGCGTACGGCAGGCGAGCACAGATACGCAGTATTTT.

V gene TRBV30 combines with J gene TRBJ2-5, with D possibly being TRBD1 (7 bases). The CDR3 sequence is 13 residues long. V lost 0 bases and J lost 4, with 9 bases in between. Germline assignment: CDR1 GTSNPN and CDR2 SVGIG (reference sequence). The CDR3 DNA sequence: TGTGCCTGGAGTGTGCAGGGGGGAGAGACCCAGTACTTC. Encoded protein: CAWSVQGGETQYF.

The chain employs TRBV3-1 (or the pseudogene TRBV3-2) and TRBJ1-2; D perhaps matches TRBD1 (5 bases). Germline assignment: CDR1 LGHDT and CDR2 YNNKEL (reference sequence). Trimming stripped 1 base from V and 8 bases from J, with 8 bases between. The CDR3 length is 12 residues. Written as DNA, the CDR3 is TGTGCCAGCAGCCAAGGTCCAGGGGGCTACACCTTC. It translates to CASSQGPGGYTF.

The chain combines TRBV6-5 with TRBJ2-2, with TRBD1 identical over 7 bases. The CDR3 has 15 amino acids. CDR1 MNHEY and CDR2 SVGAGI come from the germline V gene. Germline trimming cut 7 bases from V and 5 bases from J; bases unmatched to any gene: 10. In nucleotides, the CDR3 is TGTGCCAGCACCCCGGGACAGAGGAAAACCGGGGAGCTGTTTTTT. Translated, it gives CASTPGQRKTGELFF.

The J gene is TRBJ2-7, the V gene TRBV29-1, with D possibly being TRBD2 (6 bases). The germline CDR1 and CDR2 sequences are SQVTM and ANQGSEA. This CDR3 is 12 amino acids long. V gave up 4 bases and J gave up 7 bases, with 14 bases separating them. The CDR3 DNA is TGCAGCGTTGGGCTTGGAGGAGGGGAGCAGTACTTC. Translating gives CSVGLGGGEQYF.

The chain employs TRBV7-2 and TRBJ2-3; 11 nucleotides line up with TRBD2. This CDR3 comprises 18 residues. Germline CDR1 SGHTA, CDR2 FQGNSA. The V and J ends lost 1 base and 0 bases, in that order; junction bases with no gene match: 6. The CDR3 here is CASSLVGLAGGSTDTQYF. In DNA form, the CDR3 reads TGTGCCAGCAGCTTAGTTGGGCTAGCGGGGGGCAGCACAGATACGCAGTATTTT.

The rearrangement links TRBV24-1 to TRBJ2-3; 8 positions match TRBD1. The CDR3 has 15 residues. Trimming took 3 bases from V and 2 from J; bases not matched to a gene: 3. Germline V gene data show CDR1 as KGHDR and CDR2 as SFDVKD. The CDR3 sequence: CATSDRQGYTDTQYF. The CDR3 DNA is TGTGCCACCAGTGATAGACAGGGGTACACAGATACGCAGTATTTT.

This rearrangement joins TRBV7-3 to TRBJ1-1; D is unclear. Germline V lookup: CDR1 SGHTA, CDR2 FQGTGA. Between the trimmed V and J ends, which lost 5 bases and 0 bases, there was a span of 13 bases. The CDR3 is 15 amino acids. The CDR3 protein is CASSPGGGLNTEAFF. The CDR3 DNA reads as TGTGCCAGCAGCCCCGGTGGAGGGCTGAACACTGAAGCTTTCTTT.

J is TRBJ1-6 and V is TRBV4-2; D gene ambiguous. The CDR3 has 15 residues. The V end lost 5 bases, the J end lost 8 bases, and 16 bases lay between the germline ends. Germline V lookup: CDR1 LGHNA, CDR2 YNFKEQ. The CDR3 sequence: CASSDSGGLDSPLHF. In DNA form, the CDR3 reads TGTGCCAGCAGCGACTCGGGTGGTCTGGATTCACCCCTCCACTTT.

The chain couples TRBV9 to TRBJ1-1; no definite D call. This CDR3 is built from 13 residues. Germline values: CDR1 SGDLS, CDR2 YYNGEE. V was pared by 7 bases and J by 0 bases, with 10 bases between. The CDR3 is CASSEAMNTEAFF. The CDR3 bases are TGTGCCAGCTCAGAGGCTATGAACACTGAAGCTTTCTTT.

This chain joins TRBV7-8 and TRBJ2-5; TRBD1 aligns across 7 bases. The germline CDR1 and CDR2 sequences are SGHVS and FQNEAQ. The CDR3 is 15 amino acids. V trimming: 5 bases; J trimming: 4 bases; junction bases outside the gene matches: 10. The CDR3 DNA reads as TGTGCCAGCAGCGCGTCGACAGGGAAAGGAGAGACCCAGTACTTC. Protein product: CASSASTGKGETQYF.

The chain carries TRBV19 and TRBJ1-2; 8 bases map to TRBD1. CDR3 length: 13 amino acids. Germline V gene lookup returns CDR1 LNHDA and CDR2 SQIVND (reference sequence). J was trimmed by 3 bases and V by 5 bases; bases with no gene match: 2. The CDR3 DNA is TGTGCCAGTAGTCCGGACAGGGACTATGGCTACACCTTC. It codes for CASSPDRDYGYTF.

V and J are TRBV5-1 and TRBJ2-7, with D maybe TRBD1 (6 bases). The V gene's germline CDR1 is SGHRS and CDR2 YFSETQ. The CDR3 covers 14 residues. Trimming stripped 0 bases from V and 2 bases from J, with 9 bases between. Written as DNA, the CDR3 is TGCGCCAGCAGCTTGGCGGGACAAACCTACGAGCAGTACTTC. It is translated as CASSLAGQTYEQYF.

The chain has TRBV7-8 and TRBJ2-2; no clear D. The ends were cut back, 11 bases at V and 0 bases at J, with 10 bases in the middle. Germline V CDR1 and CDR2: SGHVS, FQNEAQ. CDR3 length equals 13 residues. In DNA form, the CDR3 reads TGTGCCGGGCAAGCCTCGAACACCGGGGAGCTGTTTTTT. This codes for CAGQASNTGELFF.

The CDR3 DNA reads as TGTGCCAGCAGCCCCCTGGGGCGTCTTGGGGAGACCCAGTACTTC. Its translation is CASSPLGRLGETQYF. This chain connects TRBV14 to TRBJ2-5, with D possibly being TRBD1 (5 bases). The germline CDR1 and CDR2 sequences are SGHDN and FVKESK. CDR3 length: 15 amino acids. V was trimmed by 4 bases and J by 5 bases, leaving 17 bases between them.

This chain uses TRBV7-9 with TRBJ2-1; possible D gene TRBD1, 6 bases. V was trimmed by 6 bases and J by 13 bases, leaving 16 bases between them. The length of the CDR3 is 12 residues. CDR1 SEHNR and CDR2 FQNEAQ come from the germline V gene (reference sequence). The DNA for the CDR3 is TGTGCCAGCAGTCCAGTGGGGGCCTTACAGTTCTTC. Translation: CASSPVGALQFF.

The J gene is TRBJ1-2, the V gene TRBV6-6; 8 bases align to TRBD1. The V and J ends lost 6 bases and 2 bases, in that order; junction bases with no gene match: 11. Germline V gene sequence: CDR1 MNHNY, CDR2 SVGAGI (reference sequence). The CDR3 is made up of 16 amino acids. CDR3 nucleotides: TGTGCCAGCAGCCACTTCAGGGGGCGGCGAAACTATGGCTACACCTTC. Its protein is CASSHFRGRRNYGYTF.